The 7 T cell receptor beta chains given below trace back to one sample, sequenced in a study of neurological immune-mediated disorders. MiXCR was run by TCRdb on the 5' RACE reads, yielding one entry per CDR3 protein. The sample includes about 66,000 distinct CDR3 sequences, around 3% of them seen just once. The sequencing sample was made of PBMCs. The origin of the receptors is a man between 35 and 55 years old with multiple sclerosis.

This clonotype has a count of ten or more. This chain links TRBV5-6 with TRBJ1-3, with no clear D. This CDR3 comprises 13 residues. CDR1 is SGHDT, CDR2 YYEEEE, per germline. V was trimmed by 1 base and J by 4 bases, leaving 6 bases between them. Written as DNA, the CDR3 is TGTGCCAGCAGCTTGAAAAGGGGAAACACCATATATTTT. This encodes CASSLKRGNTIYF.

In this sample, this clonotype turned up many times. One end of the junction is discordant with germline, which a read error may explain. The chain couples TRBV20-1 to TRBJ1-4; D possibly corresponds to TRBD1 (5 bases). The CDR3 loop spans 16 amino acids. Germline lookup yields CDR1 DFQATT and CDR2 SNEGSKA (reference sequence). The CDR3 loop reads CSTRVWQGSTNEKLFF. The CDR3 region has the DNA TGCAGTACTAGGGTGTGGCAGGGATCAACTAATGAAAAACTGTTTTTT.

This clonotype was detected many times. The chain is built from TRBV18 and TRBJ1-1, with a weak D call TRBD1 (5 bases). The CDR3 extends over 18 amino acids. Between the trimmed V and J ends, which lost 3 bases and 7 bases, there was a span of 27 bases. Germline V gene data show CDR1 as KGHSH and CDR2 as LQKENI. CDR3 region: CASSPPFLQAPPLLEAFF. As DNA, the CDR3 is TGTGCCAGCTCACCGCCTTTTTTACAGGCTCCGCCGCTCCTTGAAGCTTTCTTT.

The chain carries TRBV11-1 and TRBJ2-5; weak D call: TRBD1 (6 bases). Germline V gives CDR1 SGHAT, CDR2 FQDESV (reference sequence). Trimming removed 5 bases from V and 5 bases from J, with 18 bases in between. The CDR3 is 15 amino acids. The CDR3: CASSLLWGQSETQYF. In nucleotides, the CDR3 is TGTGCCAGCAGCCTTCTTTGGGGGCAGAGTGAGACCCAGTACTTC.

This clonotype has at least ten counts. The V gene is TRBV7-9, the J gene TRBJ1-6; no reliable D call. Looked up from germline, CDR1 is SEHNR and CDR2 is FQNEAQ (reference sequence). Trimming pared 0 bases from V and 10 bases from J, leaving 13 bases between. This CDR3 is 15 amino acids long. This CDR3 reads CASSLARGSRSPLHF. The CDR3 DNA reads TGTGCCAGCAGCTTAGCGCGCGGAAGTCGCTCACCCCTCCACTTT.

This clonotype was seen repeatedly, ten times or more. The chain joins TRBV20-1 to TRBJ2-6, with unresolved D. V was shortened by 0 bases and J by 0 bases, with 6 bases between the two germline ends. The CDR3 length is 15 residues. Germline V gives CDR1 DFQATT, CDR2 SNEGSKA (reference sequence). Here the CDR3 reads CSARDVNSGANVLTF. CDR3 nucleotides: TGCAGTGCTAGAGACGTCAACTCTGGGGCCAACGTCCTGACTTTC.

The table lists this clonotype with many counts. V and J are TRBV5-1 and TRBJ2-7, with D hard to call. The germline V and J ends were trimmed by 4 bases and 2 bases, with 16 bases remaining between them. The CDR3 extends over 15 amino acids. CDR1 SGHRS and CDR2 YFSETQ come from the germline V gene. Here the CDR3 reads CASSPTLDVTYEQYF. The CDR3 DNA reads TGCGCCAGCAGCCCTACCCTGGACGTGACCTACGAGCAGTACTTC.